A single sample is the source of the 22 T cell receptor beta chains below, sequenced in a study of OX40 agonist ivuxolimab in advanced cancers. Only in-frame clones appear in the TCRdb table, and some are missing; sequencing was by immunoSEQ multiplex PCR. The profile shows about 61,000 clones, about 89% of them singletons. Sequencing used CD4+ or CD8+ T cells sorted from blood, obtained in a trial of the OX40 agonist ivuxolimab. Receptor source: an adult with an advanced solid tumor such as melanoma, head and neck, liver or kidney cancer.

The chain couples TRBV30 to TRBJ1-2, with D unclear. The ends were cut back, 4 bases at V and 6 bases at J, with 9 bases in the middle. Germline values: CDR1 GTSNPN, CDR2 SVGIG (reference sequence). This CDR3 has 11 amino acids. Written as DNA, the CDR3 is TGTGCCTGGATCGGTATCGATGGCTACACCTTC. This translates into CAWIGIDGYTF.

This chain uses TRBV7-6 with TRBJ2-7, with D unresolved. The CDR3 length is 12 residues. The germline CDR1 and CDR2 sequences are SGHVS and FNYEAQ. V lost 2 bases to trimming and J lost 2 bases, with 4 bases between them. The CDR3: CASSLWTYEQYF. The DNA for the CDR3 is TGTGCCAGCAGCTTATGGACCTACGAGCAGTACTTC.

The V call is TRBV5-6, the J call TRBJ2-7; 8 nucleotides line up with TRBD1. This CDR3 is built from 16 residues. Germline CDR1 and CDR2: SGHDT and YYEEEE. Germline trimming cut 3 bases from V and 5 bases from J; bases unmatched to any gene: 13. CDR3 protein: CASSSERDRSYHEQYF. The CDR3 nucleotides are TGTGCCAGCAGCTCTGAAAGGGACAGGTCGTACCACGAGCAGTACTTC.

The genes are TRBV27 and TRBJ1-2, with D maybe TRBD1 (6 bases). With 5 bases removed from V and 3 bases from J, the gap between germline ends came to 13 bases. Per germline, CDR1 MNHEY and CDR2 SMNVEV (reference sequence). The CDR3 length is 14 residues. Written as DNA, the CDR3 is TGTGCCAGCAGTACGCAGGGGCTTGACTATGGCTACACCTTC. It is translated as CASSTQGLDYGYTF.

The chain joins TRBV19 to TRBJ1-4; no firm D call. CDR1 and CDR2 from the germline V gene are LNHDA and SQIVND (reference sequence). This CDR3 has 15 residues. V was cut by 6 bases and J by 5 bases, with 16 bases left in between. The CDR3 nucleotides are TGTGCCAGTAGCCGGGATCGTACCACCAATGAAAAACTGTTTTTT. Protein: CASSRDRTTNEKLFF.

The J gene is TRBJ1-1, the V gene TRBV7-9; TRBD1 is a possible D gene (6 bases). This CDR3 is 15 amino acids long. Germline lookup yields CDR1 SEHNR and CDR2 FQNEAQ (reference sequence). The V gene lost 4 bases and the J gene lost 0 bases, with 12 bases spanning the gap. The CDR3 nucleotides are TGTGCCAGCAGCTCGTCGGACAGATTGAACACTGAAGCTTTCTTT. It specifies CASSSSDRLNTEAFF. The full variable domain, completed using reference TRBV7-9 and TRBJ1-1, is DTGVSQNPRHKITKRGQNVTFRCDPISEHNRLYWYRQTLGQGPEFLTYFQNEAQLEKSRLLSDRFSAERPKGSFSTLEIQRTEQGDSAMYLCASSSSDRLNTEAFFGQGTRLTVV.

The chain carries TRBV27 and TRBJ1-5; D is possibly TRBD1 (5 bases). Germline V gene data show CDR1 as MNHEY and CDR2 as SMNVEV (reference sequence). V was pared by 4 bases and J by 2 bases, with 6 bases between. This CDR3 has 13 amino acids. CDR3 residues: CASSWGGNQPQHF. The CDR3 DNA reads as TGTGCCAGCAGTTGGGGGGGCAATCAGCCCCAGCATTTT.

The chain carries TRBV9 and TRBJ2-2; D may be TRBD1 (6 bases). Germline values: CDR1 SGDLS, CDR2 YYNGEE. There are 16 residues in the CDR3. Trimming took off 3 bases at V and 0 bases at J, with 12 bases between the two ends. The CDR3: CASSATGHPNTGELFF. In nucleotides, the CDR3 is TGTGCCAGCAGCGCGACGGGACACCCGAACACCGGGGAGCTGTTTTTT.

The V gene is TRBV6-1, the J gene TRBJ1-2; D call uncertain. V gave up 2 bases and J gave up 4 bases, with 17 bases separating them. Per the germline V gene, CDR1 is MNHNS and CDR2 is SASEGT. This CDR3 spans 16 amino acids. CDR3 sequence: CASSESLGAEGYGYTF. Here the CDR3 DNA reads TGTGCCAGCAGTGAAAGTCTCGGCGCAGAGGGCTATGGCTACACCTTC.

The gene calls are TRBV5-6 and TRBJ1-1; 11 bases agree with TRBD1. The CDR3 totals 13 residues. Trimming took 5 bases from V and 5 from J; bases not matched to a gene: 2. Looked up from germline, CDR1 is SGHDT and CDR2 is YYEEEE. CDR3 sequence: CASSWDRGTEAFF. CDR3 sequence (DNA): TGTGCCAGCAGTTGGGACAGGGGGACTGAAGCTTTCTTT.

This clone showed up just once. The CDR3 is CASSEEEYTEAFF. The CDR3 DNA sequence: TGTGCCAGCAGTGAAGAAGAGTACACTGAAGCTTTCTTT. The chain employs TRBV6-1 and TRBJ1-1, with no clear D. V dropped 1 base and J dropped 3 bases, with 6 bases sitting between them. Germline V CDR1 and CDR2: MNHNS, SASEGT. The CDR3 runs 13 residues.

This chain connects TRBV29-1 to TRBJ2-7; D might be TRBD1 or TRBD2, each matching 7 bases. Trimming pared 7 bases from V and 3 bases from J, leaving 16 bases between. Germline V CDR1 and CDR2: SQVTM, ANQGSEA. This CDR3 region has 13 residues. The CDR3 DNA follows: TGCAGCGCCCTGGGAGGGGGCGTCTACGAGCAGTACTTC. Translated: CSALGGGVYEQYF.

This clone was recorded only once. J is TRBJ2-3 and V is TRBV15; 8 bases are a match to TRBD2. V lost 1 base, J lost 5 bases, and 5 bases stayed unmatched. Germline values: CDR1 LNHNV, CDR2 YYDKDF (reference sequence). This CDR3 is built from 15 residues. Here the CDR3 reads CATSRGGGQGDTQYF. The DNA for the CDR3 is TGTGCCACCAGCAGAGGCGGGGGGCAGGGAGATACGCAGTATTTT.

The rearrangement links TRBV15 to TRBJ1-2; the D gene is possibly TRBD1 (5 bases). The CDR3 extends over 14 amino acids. V dropped 0 bases and J dropped 4 bases, with 9 bases sitting between them. Germline V gives CDR1 LNHNV, CDR2 YYDKDF (reference sequence). CDR3 sequence: CATSRDRRAYGYTF. In nucleotides, the CDR3 is TGTGCCACCAGCAGAGATCGCAGGGCCTATGGCTACACCTTC.

The rearrangement uses TRBV13 and TRBJ1-1, with D possibly matching TRBD1 (6 bases). The CDR3 has 14 amino acids. The ends were cut back, 0 bases at V and 5 bases at J, with 10 bases in the middle. The germline gives CDR1 PRHDT, CDR2 FYEKMQ (reference sequence). CDR3 coding DNA: TGTGCCAGCAGCTTAGGACAGGGTTATACTGAAGCTTTCTTT. It codes for CASSLGQGYTEAFF.

The chain recombines TRBV6-1 with TRBJ1-2; D is uncertain. Trimming removed 0 bases at V and 7 bases at J, with 15 bases between. This CDR3 contains 15 residues. Germline lookup yields CDR1 MNHNS and CDR2 SASEGT. DNA of the CDR3: TGTGCCAGCAGTGAAGCCAGCCAGGCCGTGCTTGGCTACACCTTC. Protein product: CASSEASQAVLGYTF.

This clone was detected only a few times. V and J are TRBV5-1 and TRBJ2-2; no firm D call. With 4 bases removed from V and 1 base from J, the gap between germline ends came to 11 bases. This CDR3 has 15 amino acids. Germline CDR1 SGHRS, CDR2 YFSETQ. DNA of the CDR3: TGCGCCAGCAGCATCTATGTCGGGAACACCGGGGAGCTGTTTTTT. This codes for CASSIYVGNTGELFF.

The chain uses TRBV5-4 and TRBJ2-5, with 15 positions matching TRBD2. Germline trimming cut 0 bases from V and 5 bases from J; bases unmatched to any gene: 5. Germline V gene data show CDR1 as SGHNT and CDR2 as YYREEE (reference sequence). This CDR3 comprises 17 residues. The CDR3 DNA reads TGTGCCAGCAGCTTGGGGACTAGCGGGGGGGCAAGGGAGACCCAGTACTTC. Translating gives CASSLGTSGGARETQYF.

This clone was seen only a few times. The chain uses TRBV5-1 and TRBJ1-1, with 8 bases that match TRBD1. Trimming cost V 4 bases and J 7 bases; bases outside gene matches: 12. Germline V gene lookup returns CDR1 SGHRS and CDR2 YFSETQ. This CDR3 has 15 residues. The CDR3 loop reads CASSPGQGRQDEAFF. CDR3 coding DNA: TGCGCCAGCAGCCCCGGACAGGGAAGACAGGATGAAGCTTTCTTT.

This clone was observed a single time. The genes are TRBV4-1 and TRBJ2-1; D is unclear. The V gene's germline CDR1 is MGHRA and CDR2 YSYEKL. CDR3 size: 15 residues. Trimming cost V 6 bases and J 0 bases, with 12 bases left between them. In DNA form, the CDR3 reads TGCGCCAGCAGAATTACAGAGAACTCCTACAATGAGCAGTTCTTC. It is translated as CASRITENSYNEQFF.

The rearrangement uses TRBV11-2 and TRBJ2-7; 10 bases fit TRBD1. This CDR3 contains 14 residues. Per the germline V gene, CDR1 is SGHAT and CDR2 is FQNNGV. Germline trimming cut 4 bases from V and 4 bases from J; bases unmatched to any gene: 4. The CDR3 sequence: CASSSGTGAYEQYF. The CDR3 region has the DNA TGTGCCAGCAGCTCCGGGACAGGGGCATACGAGCAGTACTTC.

J is TRBJ2-6 and V is TRBV21-1. TRBV21-1 has pseudogene status. This CDR3 region has 16 residues. Here the CDR3 reads CASSKRGEAGANVLTF. As DNA, the CDR3 is TGTGCCAGCAGCAAAAGGGGGGAGGCTGGGGCCAACGTCCTGACTTTC.